This T cell receptor (beta chain) emerged from a study of blood T cells in healthy people across ages. Isolation yielded PBMCs, at least 7 million per sample, in every case. A second roughly 6 to 12 cycle PCR used barcoded and J-beta primers. TCRdb called the 5' RACE reads again in MiXCR, with one record for every CDR3 protein. The table lists hundreds of thousands of distinct CDR3 sequences, about 28% of them singletons, with 15% to 17% in the top ten. Trimming took off 4 bases at V and 0 bases at J, with 10 bases between the two ends. Germline loops: CDR1 DFQATT, CDR2 SNEGSKA (reference sequence). The CDR3 is 14 amino acids. This clonotype was recorded only once.

The sequence was collected from an elderly woman in good health. This chain connects TRBV20-1 to TRBJ2-1; D is uncertain. Sequencing used blood. CDR3 sequence: CSAKKLSSYNEQFF. As DNA, the CDR3 is TGCAGTGCTAAGAAATTGAGCTCCTACAATGAGCAGTTCTTC.